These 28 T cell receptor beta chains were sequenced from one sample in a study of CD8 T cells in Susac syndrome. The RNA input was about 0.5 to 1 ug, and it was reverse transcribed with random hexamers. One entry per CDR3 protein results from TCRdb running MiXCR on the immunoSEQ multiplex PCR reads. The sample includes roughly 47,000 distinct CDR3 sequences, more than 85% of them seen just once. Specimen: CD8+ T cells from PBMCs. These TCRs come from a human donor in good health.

The CDR3 region has the DNA TGCAGCGTTTGCTCTTTAAACACCGGGGAGCTGTTTTTT. Translated: CSVCSLNTGELFF. The chain uses TRBV29-1 and TRBJ2-2; D ambiguous. Trimming removed 5 bases at V and 2 bases at J, with 9 bases between. The CDR3 spans 13 residues. Germline CDR1 is SQVTM and CDR2 is ANQGSEA.

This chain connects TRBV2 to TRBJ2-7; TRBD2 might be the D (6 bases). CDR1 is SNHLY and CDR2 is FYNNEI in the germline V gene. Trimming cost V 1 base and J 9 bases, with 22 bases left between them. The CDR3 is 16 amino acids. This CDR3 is CASSEEAISGRGGQYF. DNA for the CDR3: TGTGCCAGCAGTGAAGAAGCGATTAGCGGACGAGGTGGGCAGTACTTC.

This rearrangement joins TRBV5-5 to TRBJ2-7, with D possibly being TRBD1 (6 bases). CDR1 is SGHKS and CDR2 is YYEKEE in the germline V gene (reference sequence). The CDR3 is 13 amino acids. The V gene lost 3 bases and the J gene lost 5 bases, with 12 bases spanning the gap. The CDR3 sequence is CASSWNRVDEQYF. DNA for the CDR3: TGTGCCAGCAGCTGGAACAGGGTCGACGAGCAGTACTTC.

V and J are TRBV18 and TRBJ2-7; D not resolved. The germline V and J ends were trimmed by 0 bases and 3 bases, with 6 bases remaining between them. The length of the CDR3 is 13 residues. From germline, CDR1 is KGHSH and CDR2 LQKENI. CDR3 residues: CASSPPEYYEQYF. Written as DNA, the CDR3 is TGTGCCAGCTCACCACCCGAATACTACGAGCAGTACTTC.

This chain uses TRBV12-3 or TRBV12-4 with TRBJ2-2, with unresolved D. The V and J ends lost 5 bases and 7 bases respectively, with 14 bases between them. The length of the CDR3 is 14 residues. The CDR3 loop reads CASSHQGFVGELFF. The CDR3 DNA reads TGTGCCAGCAGTCACCAAGGTTTTGTCGGGGAGCTGTTTTTT.

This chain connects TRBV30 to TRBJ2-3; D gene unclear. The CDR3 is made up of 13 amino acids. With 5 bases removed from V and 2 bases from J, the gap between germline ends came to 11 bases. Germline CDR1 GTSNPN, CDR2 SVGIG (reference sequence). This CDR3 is CAWANGNTDTQYF. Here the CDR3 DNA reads TGTGCCTGGGCCAATGGGAACACAGATACGCAGTATTTT.

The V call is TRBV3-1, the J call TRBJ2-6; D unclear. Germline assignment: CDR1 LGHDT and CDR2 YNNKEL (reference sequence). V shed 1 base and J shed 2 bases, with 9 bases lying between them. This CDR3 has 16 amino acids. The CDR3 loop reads CASSQVVQTGANVLTF. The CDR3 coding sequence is TGTGCCAGCAGCCAAGTAGTGCAAACTGGGGCCAACGTCCTGACTTTC.

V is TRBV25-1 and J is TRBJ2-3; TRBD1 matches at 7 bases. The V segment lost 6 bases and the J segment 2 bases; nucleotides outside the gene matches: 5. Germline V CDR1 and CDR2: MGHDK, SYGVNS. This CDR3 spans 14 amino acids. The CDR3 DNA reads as TGTGCCAGCAGCGGGGACAGAGTCACAGATACGCAGTATTTT. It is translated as CASSGDRVTDTQYF.

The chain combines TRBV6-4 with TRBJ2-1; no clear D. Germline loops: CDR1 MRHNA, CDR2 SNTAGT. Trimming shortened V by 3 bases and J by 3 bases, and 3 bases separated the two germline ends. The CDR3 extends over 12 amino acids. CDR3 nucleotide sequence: TGTGCCAGCAGTGAGGACTACAATGAGCAGTTCTTC. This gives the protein CASSEDYNEQFF.

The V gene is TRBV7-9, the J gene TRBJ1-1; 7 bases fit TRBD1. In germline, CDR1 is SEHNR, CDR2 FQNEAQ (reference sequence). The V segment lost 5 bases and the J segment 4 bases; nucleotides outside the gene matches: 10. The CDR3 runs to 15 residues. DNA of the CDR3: TGTGCCAGCAGCACTTCGACAGGGTTGGGCACTGAAGCTTTCTTT. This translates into CASSTSTGLGTEAFF.

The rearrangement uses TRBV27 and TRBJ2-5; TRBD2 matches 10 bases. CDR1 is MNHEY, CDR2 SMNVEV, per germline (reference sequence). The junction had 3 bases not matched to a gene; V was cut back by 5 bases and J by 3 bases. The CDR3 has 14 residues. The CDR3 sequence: CASSPLAGEETQYF. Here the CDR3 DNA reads TGTGCCAGCAGTCCTCTAGCGGGAGAAGAGACCCAGTACTTC.

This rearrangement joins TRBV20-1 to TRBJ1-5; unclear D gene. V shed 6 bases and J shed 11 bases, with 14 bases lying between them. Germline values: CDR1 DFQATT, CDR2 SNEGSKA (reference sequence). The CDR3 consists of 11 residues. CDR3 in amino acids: CSALLPGSQHF. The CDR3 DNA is TGCAGTGCGCTTCTACCGGGGTCCCAGCATTTT.

The CDR3 DNA follows: TGCAGCCTTAGGGGGCTCCCAAGCTCCTACAATGAGCAGTTCTTC. The encoded protein is CSLRGLPSSYNEQFF. The J gene is TRBJ2-1, the V gene TRBV29-1, with 7 bases that match TRBD1. The CDR3 contains 15 residues. V was clipped by 8 bases and J by 0 bases; unmatched bases: 10. Germline V gives CDR1 SQVTM, CDR2 ANQGSEA.

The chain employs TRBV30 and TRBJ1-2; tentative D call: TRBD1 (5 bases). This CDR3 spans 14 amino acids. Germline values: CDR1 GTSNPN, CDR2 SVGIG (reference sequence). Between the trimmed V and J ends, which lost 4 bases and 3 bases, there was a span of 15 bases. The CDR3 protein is CAWTGGGGYYGYTF. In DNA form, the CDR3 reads TGTGCCTGGACTGGGGGAGGAGGCTACTATGGCTACACCTTC.

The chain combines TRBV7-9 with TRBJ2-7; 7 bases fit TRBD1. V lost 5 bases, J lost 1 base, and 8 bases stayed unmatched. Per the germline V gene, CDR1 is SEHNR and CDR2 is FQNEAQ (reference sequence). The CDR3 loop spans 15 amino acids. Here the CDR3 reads CASSDRDSYSYEQYF. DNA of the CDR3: TGTGCCAGCAGCGATAGGGACAGCTATTCCTACGAGCAGTACTTC.

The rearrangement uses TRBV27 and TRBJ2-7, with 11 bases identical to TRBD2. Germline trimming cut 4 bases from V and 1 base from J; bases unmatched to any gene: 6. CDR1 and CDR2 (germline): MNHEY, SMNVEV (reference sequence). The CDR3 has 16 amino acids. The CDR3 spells CASSSGLAGGSYEQYF. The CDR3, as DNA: TGTGCCAGCAGTTCCGGCCTAGCGGGAGGTTCCTACGAGCAGTACTTC.

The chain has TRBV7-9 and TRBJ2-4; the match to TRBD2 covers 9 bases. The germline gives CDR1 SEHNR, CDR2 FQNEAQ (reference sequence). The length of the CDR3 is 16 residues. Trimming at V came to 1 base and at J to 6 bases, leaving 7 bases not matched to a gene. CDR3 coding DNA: TGTGCCAGCAGCTTAGTTGGTAGCGGGAGAACAAACATTCAGTACTTC. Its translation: CASSLVGSGRTNIQYF.

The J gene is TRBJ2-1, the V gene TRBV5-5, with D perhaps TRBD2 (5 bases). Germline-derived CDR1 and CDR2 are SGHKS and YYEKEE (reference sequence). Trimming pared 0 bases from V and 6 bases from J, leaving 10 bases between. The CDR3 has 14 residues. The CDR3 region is CASSLAGGSNEQFF. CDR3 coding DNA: TGTGCCAGCAGCTTGGCAGGTGGGAGCAATGAGCAGTTCTTC.

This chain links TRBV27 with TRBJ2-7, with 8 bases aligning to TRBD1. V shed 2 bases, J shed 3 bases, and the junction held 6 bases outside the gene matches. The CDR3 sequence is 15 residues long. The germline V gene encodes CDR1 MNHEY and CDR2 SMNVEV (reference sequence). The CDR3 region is CASSLGSGGDYEQYF. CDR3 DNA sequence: TGTGCCAGCAGTTTAGGGTCAGGGGGCGACTACGAGCAGTACTTC.

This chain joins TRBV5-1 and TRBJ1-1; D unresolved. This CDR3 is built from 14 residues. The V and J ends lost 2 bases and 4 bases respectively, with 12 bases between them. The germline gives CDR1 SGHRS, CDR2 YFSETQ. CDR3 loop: CASSFRLGSTEAFF. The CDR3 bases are TGCGCCAGCAGCTTTCGATTAGGGAGCACTGAAGCTTTCTTT.

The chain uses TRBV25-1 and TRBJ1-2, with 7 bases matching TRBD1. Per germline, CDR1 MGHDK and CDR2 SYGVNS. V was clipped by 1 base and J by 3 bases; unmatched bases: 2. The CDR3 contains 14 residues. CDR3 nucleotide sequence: TGTGCCAGCAGTGAATCCGGGACAGACTATGGCTACACCTTC. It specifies CASSESGTDYGYTF.

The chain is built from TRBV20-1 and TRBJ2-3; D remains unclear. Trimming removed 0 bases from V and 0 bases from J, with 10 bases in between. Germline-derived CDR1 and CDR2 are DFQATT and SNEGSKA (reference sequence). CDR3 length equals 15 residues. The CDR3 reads CSARDGESSTDTQYF. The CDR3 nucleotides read TGCAGTGCTAGAGATGGGGAATCTAGCACAGATACGCAGTATTTT.

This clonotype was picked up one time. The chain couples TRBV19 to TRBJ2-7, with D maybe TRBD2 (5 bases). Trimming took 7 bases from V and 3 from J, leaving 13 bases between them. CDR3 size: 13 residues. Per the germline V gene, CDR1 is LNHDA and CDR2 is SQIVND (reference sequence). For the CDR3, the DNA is TGTGCCAGTATCCCCATACTAGACTACGAGCAGTACTTC. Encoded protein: CASIPILDYEQYF.

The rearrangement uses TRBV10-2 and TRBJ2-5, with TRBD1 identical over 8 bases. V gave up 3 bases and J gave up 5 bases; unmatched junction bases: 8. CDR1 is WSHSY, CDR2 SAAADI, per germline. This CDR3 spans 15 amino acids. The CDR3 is CASSEGQGAWETQYF. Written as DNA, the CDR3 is TGCGCCAGCAGTGAAGGGCAGGGGGCATGGGAGACCCAGTACTTC.

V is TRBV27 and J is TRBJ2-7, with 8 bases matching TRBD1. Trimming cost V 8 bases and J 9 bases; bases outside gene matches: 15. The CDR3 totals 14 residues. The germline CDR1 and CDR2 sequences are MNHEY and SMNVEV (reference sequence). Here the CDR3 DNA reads TGTGCCAGCTCAAGGGGGACAGGTGGACCCCGGCAGTACTTC. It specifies CASSRGTGGPRQYF.

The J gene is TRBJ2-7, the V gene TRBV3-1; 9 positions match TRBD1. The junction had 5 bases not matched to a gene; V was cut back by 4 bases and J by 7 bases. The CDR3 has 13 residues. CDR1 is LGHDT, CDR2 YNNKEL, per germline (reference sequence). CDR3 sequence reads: CASSRTGDQEQYF. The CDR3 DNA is TGTGCCAGCAGCCGGACAGGGGATCAAGAGCAGTACTTC.

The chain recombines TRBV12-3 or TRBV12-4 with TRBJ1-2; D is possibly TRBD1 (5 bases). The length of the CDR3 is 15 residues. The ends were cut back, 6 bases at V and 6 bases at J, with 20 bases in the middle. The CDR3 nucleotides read TGTGCCAGCAGCCAGGGACCTACCACGGCCCATGGCTACACCTTC. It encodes CASSQGPTTAHGYTF.

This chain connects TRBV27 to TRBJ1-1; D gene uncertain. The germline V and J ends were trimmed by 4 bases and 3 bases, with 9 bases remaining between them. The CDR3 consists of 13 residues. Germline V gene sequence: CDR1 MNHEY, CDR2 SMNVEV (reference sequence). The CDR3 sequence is CASSSGFDTEAFF. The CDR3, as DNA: TGTGCCAGCAGTTCTGGGTTCGACACTGAAGCTTTCTTT.